Listed below are T cell receptor beta chains from one sample, sequenced in a study of T-cell reconstitution after alpha-beta-depleted transplantation in children. TCRdb itself ran the PCR reads through MiXCR, one entry per CDR3 protein. The sample contains about 580,000 distinct CDR3 sequences, over 25% of which appear only once. Sequencing was performed on PBMCs, taken before TCRalphabeta/CD19-depleted stem cell transplant. The receptors derive from a boy younger than two with Wiskott-Aldrich syndrome, due to receive a stem cell transplant. CDR3s include the opening cysteine and the closing phenylalanine or tryptophan. Each record gives: J gene, clone size, V gene, D gene, CDR3 protein, CDR3 DNA. The D gene is left open where the match is weak. Clone size is stated in some rows and not others, as once, few, many or a class when expanded.

TRBJ2-3 NA TRBV5-1 NA CASSLSGTRADTQYF TGCGCCAGCAGCTTATCCGGGACCAGAGCAGATACGCAGTATTTT
TRBJ2-7 NA TRBV5-1 NA CASSPSGDGAYEQYF TGCGCCAGCAGCCCGTCCGGTGACGGAGCCTACGAGCAGTACTTC
TRBJ2-3 NA TRBV5-1 TRBD2 CASSLEAGGPYTQYF TGCGCCAGCAGCTTGGAAGCGGGAGGGCCTTATACGCAGTATTTT
TRBJ2-6 few TRBV9 NA CASSVVGSALSSGANVLTF TGTGCCAGCAGCGTAGTTGGTAGCGCGCTAAGCTCTGGGGCCAACGTCCTGACTTTC
TRBJ2-1 few TRBV29-1 NA CSATGTNEQFF TGCAGCGCAACCGGGACAAATGAGCAGTTCTTC
TRBJ2-1 NA TRBV18 TRBD2 CASSPLTSGSFNEQFF TGTGCCAGCTCACCACTGACTAGCGGGAGTTTCAATGAGCAGTTCTTC
TRBJ1-5 few TRBV5-1 TRBD1 CASSLWTGADQPQHF TGCGCCAGCAGCCTATGGACAGGGGCGGATCAGCCCCAGCATTTT
TRBJ2-6 NA TRBV12-3/TRBV12-4 NA CASTLGRANVLTF TGTGCCAGCACCCTAGGGAGGGCCAACGTCCTGACTTTC
TRBJ2-1 few TRBV6-1 TRBD2 CASSVAGTVGLAGALNEQFF TGTGCCAGCAGTGTCGCCGGGACAGTGGGACTAGCGGGAGCGCTTAATGAGCAGTTCTTC
TRBJ2-6 NA TRBV5-4 NA CASSIGQRSGANVLTF TGTGCCAGCAGCATTGGACAGCGCTCTGGGGCCAACGTCCTGACTTTC
TRBJ2-3 NA TRBV20-1 NA CSASQIEVADTQYF TGCAGTGCTAGTCAGATCGAGGTTGCAGATACGCAGTATTTT
TRBJ2-7 NA TRBV5-1 NA CASRRDNYEQYF TGCGCCAGCAGGCGGGACAACTACGAGCAGTACTTC
TRBJ2-5 few TRBV7-2 TRBD2 CASSPWASGRLQETQYF TGTGCCAGCAGCCCCTGGGCTAGCGGGAGGTTGCAAGAGACCCAGTACTTC
TRBJ2-1 few TRBV24-1 TRBD2 CATSDGGLAGAYNEQFF TGTGCCACCAGTGATGGGGGACTAGCGGGAGCCTACAATGAGCAGTTCTTC
TRBJ2-1 NA TRBV5-5 NA CASSFGVSPSYNEQFF TGTGCCAGCAGCTTCGGGGTCAGTCCCTCCTACAATGAGCAGTTCTTC
TRBJ2-1 NA TRBV10-3 NA CAISPRADRYNEQFF TGTGCCATCAGCCCGAGGGCGGACCGCTACAATGAGCAGTTCTTC
TRBJ2-3 NA TRBV12-3/TRBV12-4 NA CASSLAGMSRGSDTQYF TGTGCCAGCAGTTTAGCGGGTATGAGTAGGGGGTCAGATACGCAGTATTTT
TRBJ2-1 few TRBV7-8 TRBD2 CASSSGARDYFYNEQFF TGTGCCAGCAGCTCAGGAGCGAGGGACTATTTCTACAATGAGCAGTTCTTC
TRBJ1-5 few TRBV5-1 TRBD1 CASSTGQEDQPQHF TGCGCCAGCAGCACCGGACAGGAGGATCAGCCCCAGCATTTT
TRBJ1-4 few TRBV7-7 NA CASSAPLGVNEKLFF TGTGCCAGCAGCGCGCCCCTTGGGGTGAATGAAAAACTGTTTTTT
TRBJ2-1 few TRBV5-1 TRBD2 CASNWGTSKILEQFF TGCGCCAGCAATTGGGGGACTAGCAAGATATTAGAGCAGTTCTTC
TRBJ2-7 few TRBV29-1 NA CSVARGAEQYF TGCAGCGTTGCCAGGGGCGCCGAGCAGTACTTC
TRBJ2-1 few TRBV5-4 TRBD2 CASSSRLAAYNEQFF TGTGCCAGCAGCTCCCGACTAGCAGCATACAATGAGCAGTTCTTC
TRBJ2-1 many TRBV21-1 NA CASSKRAGSRSYNEQFF TGTGCCAGCAGCAAAAGGGCGGGCAGCCGCTCCTACAATGAGCAGTTCTTC
TRBJ2-1 NA TRBV5-1 NA CASSHRVPNEHFF TGCGCCAGCAGCCACAGGGTCCCGAATGAGCATTTCTTC
TRBJ2-1 NA TRBV15 NA CATAREAFYNEQFF TGTGCCACTGCCAGGGAGGCCTTCTACAATGAGCAGTTCTTC
TRBJ2-1 few TRBV9 TRBD1 CASSVGQGNYNEQFF TGTGCCAGCAGCGTCGGACAGGGAAATTACAATGAGCAGTTCTTC
TRBJ2-3 NA TRBV15 NA CATSSGGPTDTQYF TGTGCCACCAGCAGTGGCGGCCCCACAGATACGCAGTATTTT
TRBJ1-2 NA TRBV19 NA CASTSDSRFYGYTF TGTGCCAGTACCTCGGACAGCCGATTCTATGGCTACACCTTC
TRBJ2-1 NA TRBV20-1 TRBD2 CSATSGNAYNEQFF TGCAGTGCAACTAGCGGGAACGCCTACAATGAGCAGTTCTTC
TRBJ2-7 few TRBV28 TRBD2 CASRTSGPYEQYF TGTGCCAGCCGTACTAGCGGACCCTACGAGCAGTACTTC
TRBJ2-3 NA TRBV9 NA CASSVLTGSTDTQYF TGTGCCAGCAGCGTATTGACCGGTAGCACAGATACGCAGTATTTT
TRBJ1-1 few TRBV19 NA CASSMGGRSTEAFF TGTGCCAGTAGTATGGGGGGGAGAAGCACTGAAGCTTTCTTT
TRBJ2-7 NA TRBV11-2 TRBD2 CASSLQLAAPYEQYF TGTGCCAGCAGCTTACAACTAGCGGCACCCTACGAGCAGTACTTC
TRBJ1-2 few TRBV29-1 NA CSGSEGRSGYTF TGCAGCGGATCTGAGGGGAGGAGTGGCTACACCTTC
TRBJ2-1 few TRBV24-1 NA CATSGGDEQFF TGTGCCACCAGCGGAGGAGATGAGCAGTTCTTC
TRBJ2-5 NA TRBV12-3/TRBV12-4 TRBD2 CASSFGAGGKETQYF TGTGCCAGCAGTTTTGGAGCGGGAGGCAAAGAGACCCAGTACTTC
TRBJ2-3 NA TRBV4-2 TRBD1 CASARGRTDTQYF TGTGCCAGCGCCAGGGGGCGCACAGATACGCAGTATTTT
TRBJ2-7 NA TRBV5-5 TRBD2 CASSLSGAGVSYEQYF TGTGCCAGCAGCTTGTCCGGGGCGGGAGTCAGCTACGAGCAGTACTTC
TRBJ2-2 NA TRBV29-1 NA CSVRRLTNTGELFF TGCAGCGTTAGGAGACTAACGAACACCGGGGAGCTGTTTTTT
TRBJ1-1 few TRBV5-4 TRBD1 CASSPIQGLAFF TGTGCCAGCAGCCCAATACAGGGGTTAGCTTTCTTT
TRBJ2-1 NA TRBV9 TRBD2 CASSPAGMPYNEQFF TGTGCCAGCAGCCCAGCGGGAATGCCCTACAATGAGCAGTTCTTC
TRBJ2-3 few TRBV20-1 NA CSASSSRTDTQYF TGCAGTGCTAGTTCCTCGCGCACAGATACGCAGTATTTT
TRBJ2-7 NA TRBV7-2 NA CASSLDGQPKQYF TGTGCCAGCAGCTTAGATGGCCAACCGAAGCAGTACTTC
TRBJ2-7 NA TRBV18 NA CASSPAAGGGYEQYF TGTGCCAGCTCACCAGCGGCAGGTGGGGGCTACGAGCAGTACTTC